These 29 T cell receptor beta chains were all obtained from the same sample, sequenced in a study of T cells in Graves' hyperthyroidism and ophthalmopathy. Template material for amplifying TCR beta CDR3 regions consisted of RNA transcripts. The TCR CDR3 was amplified in a first-round RT-PCR using the HTBI primer set. From the multiplex PCR reads, TCRdb called clonotypes with MiXCR, one entry per CDR3 protein. The sample lists 330,000 or so distinct CDR3 sequences, 15% to 20% seen once, with less than 20% in the top ten. Sequencing was performed on blood. The source of these receptors is a woman in her 40s with Graves' ophthalmopathy.

This clonotype was found a few times. This chain joins TRBV7-6 and TRBJ2-5; TRBD2 aligns across 8 bases. With 1 base clipped from V and 2 bases from J, the junction kept 15 bases outside the gene matches. Germline values: CDR1 SGHVS, CDR2 FNYEAQ. The CDR3 is made up of 19 amino acids. For the CDR3, the DNA is TGTGCCAGCAGCTTAGAGTTTGGGTTGTATAGCGGGACTCAAGAGACCCAGTACTTC. Translation gives CASSLEFGLYSGTQETQYF.

The chain is built from TRBV27 and TRBJ2-6; no clear D. This CDR3 is 14 amino acids long. Germline CDR1 is MNHEY and CDR2 is SMNVEV (reference sequence). With 5 bases removed from V and 2 bases from J, the gap between germline ends came to 7 bases. The CDR3 loop is CASSPQAGANVLTF. The CDR3 nucleotides are TGTGCCAGCAGTCCTCAGGCTGGGGCCAACGTCCTGACTTTC.

This clonotype was seen ten or more times. The chain is built from TRBV11-2 and TRBJ2-7, with D unresolved. The V and J ends lost 0 bases and 0 bases respectively, with 9 bases between them. The CDR3 is 15 amino acids. Germline loops: CDR1 SGHAT, CDR2 FQNNGV. CDR3 sequence: CASSLEVTFSYEQYF. DNA for the CDR3: TGTGCCAGCAGCTTAGAAGTGACTTTCTCCTACGAGCAGTACTTC.

This clonotype has ten or more counts. This chain links TRBV6-2 or TRBV6-3 with TRBJ2-7, with D maybe TRBD1 (6 bases). This CDR3 comprises 14 residues. Germline V gene lookup returns CDR1 MNHEY and CDR2 SVGEGT. Trimming shortened V by 3 bases and J by 1 base, and 10 bases separated the two germline ends. Here the CDR3 DNA reads TGTGCCAGCAGTTATAGGACAGTTTCCTACGAGCAGTACTTC. This sequence encodes CASSYRTVSYEQYF.

This clonotype was observed at least ten times. V is TRBV30 and J is TRBJ2-5; D gene uncertain. Germline V gives CDR1 GTSNPN, CDR2 SVGIG (reference sequence). V lost 3 bases, J lost 1 base, and 9 bases lay in between. The CDR3 extends over 13 amino acids. This CDR3 reads CAWRYGVQETQYF. DNA of the CDR3: TGTGCCTGGAGATATGGGGTCCAAGAGACCCAGTACTTC.

This clonotype was observed a few times. The CDR3 loop is CASSRGPEDYGYTF. CDR3 nucleotides: TGTGCCAGCAGTCGAGGTCCCGAAGACTATGGCTACACCTTC. V and J are TRBV28 and TRBJ1-2; no reliable D call. Germline assignment: CDR1 MDHEN and CDR2 SYDVKM. Trimming took 5 bases from V and 3 from J, leaving 13 bases between them. This CDR3 is 14 amino acids long.

This clonotype was recorded many times. CDR3 DNA sequence: TGTGCCAGCAGCCTAGGGGACCTTCAGAACACTGAAGCTTTCTTT. It encodes CASSLGDLQNTEAFF. The gene calls are TRBV6-1 and TRBJ1-1, with a tentative D call TRBD1 (5 bases). CDR3 length: 15 residues. The V gene's germline CDR1 is MNHNS and CDR2 SASEGT. The V end lost 6 bases, the J end lost 1 base, and 15 bases lay between the germline ends.

This clonotype has ten or more counts. The chain couples TRBV7-6 to TRBJ1-5; D perhaps matches TRBD1 (5 bases). The CDR3 runs to 17 residues. V dropped 1 base and J dropped 3 bases, with 16 bases sitting between them. In germline, CDR1 is SGHVS, CDR2 FNYEAQ. The CDR3 spells CASSLEAGYAANQPQHF. The CDR3 DNA reads as TGTGCCAGCAGCTTAGAAGCAGGGTATGCCGCCAATCAGCCCCAGCATTTT.

This clonotype was detected a few times. The V gene is TRBV30, the J gene TRBJ2-7, with D unclear. The length of the CDR3 is 13 residues. Germline CDR1 GTSNPN, CDR2 SVGIG (reference sequence). The germline V and J ends were trimmed by 3 bases and 4 bases, with 13 bases remaining between them. The CDR3 DNA is TGTGCCTGGAGGGAAGGACGGGTTTACGAGCAGTACTTC. It specifies CAWREGRVYEQYF.

Many counts were recorded for this clonotype. V and J are TRBV3-1 and TRBJ2-4, with D maybe TRBD2 (6 bases). Trimming stripped 3 bases from V and 3 bases from J, with 12 bases between. Germline V CDR1 and CDR2: LGHDT, YNNKEL (reference sequence). The CDR3 is 15 residues long. This chain's CDR3 is CASSQRELFKNIQYF. CDR3 DNA sequence: TGTGCCAGCAGCCAGCGGGAACTCTTCAAAAACATTCAGTACTTC.

This clonotype was seen repeatedly, ten times or more. The chain uses TRBV6-2 or TRBV6-3 and TRBJ2-7; D is undetermined. Germline lookup yields CDR1 MNHEY and CDR2 SVGEGT. The CDR3 spans 11 residues. V gave up 8 bases and J gave up 3 bases, with 8 bases separating them. The CDR3 DNA reads TGTGCCAGCGGACGGTACTACGAGCAGTACTTC. Translating gives CASGRYYEQYF.

This clonotype came up many times. CDR3 protein: CAWSVGSGQRRYEQYF. In nucleotides, the CDR3 is TGTGCCTGGAGTGTAGGTAGCGGGCAACGGCGCTACGAGCAGTACTTC. J is TRBJ2-7 and V is TRBV30; 7 bases fit TRBD2. This CDR3 has 16 residues. Germline assignment: CDR1 GTSNPN and CDR2 SVGIG (reference sequence). J lost 3 bases, V lost 0 bases, and 11 bases had no gene match.

This clonotype showed up many times. The CDR3 DNA is TGTGCCAGCGATAGAGCACAGGGGATGAACACTGAAGCTTTCTTT. Residues: CASDRAQGMNTEAFF. The chain recombines TRBV28 with TRBJ1-1, with 7 bases fitting TRBD1. This CDR3 region has 15 residues. V was clipped by 8 bases and J by 0 bases; unmatched bases: 9. Germline loops: CDR1 MDHEN, CDR2 SYDVKM. The variable domain in full, with the rest retrieved from reference TRBV28 and TRBJ1-1, is DVKVTQSSRYLVKRTGEKVFLECVQDMDHENMFWYRQDPGLGLRLIYFSYDVKMKEKGDIPEGYSVSREKKERFSLILESASTNQTSMYLCASDRAQGMNTEAFFGQGTRLTVV.

The chain links TRBV12-3 or TRBV12-4 to TRBJ2-5; D uncertain. V was cut by 7 bases and J by 1 base, with 7 bases left in between. This CDR3 region has 12 residues. The CDR3 reads CASTPGQETQYF. The DNA for the CDR3 is TGTGCCAGCACCCCTGGCCAAGAGACCCAGTACTTC.

This clonotype was detected many times. J is TRBJ1-3 and V is TRBV20-1; 7 bases are a match to TRBD1. V dropped 6 bases and J dropped 8; count of bases not matched to a gene: 16. This CDR3 spans 15 amino acids. Germline V gene data show CDR1 as DFQATT and CDR2 as SNEGSKA (reference sequence). CDR3 sequence: CSARAYRGVRDTIYF. CDR3 DNA sequence: TGCAGTGCCCGAGCATACAGGGGAGTAAGGGACACCATATATTTT.

This clonotype has ten or more counts. The chain has TRBV28 and TRBJ2-2, with D possibly being TRBD1 (5 bases). CDR3 length: 14 amino acids. Trimming took off 7 bases at V and 6 bases at J, with 15 bases between the two ends. The germline gives CDR1 MDHEN, CDR2 SYDVKM. The CDR3 region is CASNPIGVAGELFF. CDR3 DNA: TGTGCCAGCAACCCTATAGGGGTTGCCGGGGAGCTGTTTTTT.

This clonotype was detected ten times or more. The chain is built from TRBV29-1 and TRBJ2-7, with D possibly being TRBD1 (5 bases). Germline V gives CDR1 SQVTM, CDR2 ANQGSEA. V was trimmed by 4 bases and J by 0 bases, leaving 13 bases between them. This CDR3 comprises 14 residues. Here the CDR3 DNA reads TGCAGCGTTGCCTATAGGGGCAGCTCCTACGAGCAGTACTTC. Its protein is CSVAYRGSSYEQYF.

This clonotype was seen at least ten times. The chain joins TRBV28 to TRBJ2-5, with D tentatively TRBD2 (6 bases). The CDR3 is made up of 12 amino acids. V dropped 6 bases and J dropped 5 bases, with 10 bases sitting between them. Germline V lookup: CDR1 MDHEN, CDR2 SYDVKM. CDR3 protein: CASSFRGETQYF. The CDR3 DNA follows: TGTGCCAGCAGCTTCCGGGGGGAGACCCAGTACTTC.

This clonotype was seen at least ten times. J is TRBJ1-1 and V is TRBV5-1; D may be TRBD1 (6 bases). Trimming cost V 2 bases and J 4 bases, with 18 bases left between them. Germline lookup yields CDR1 SGHRS and CDR2 YFSETQ. CDR3 length equals 16 residues. CDR3 in DNA: TGCGCCAGCAGCTTAAGTCAGGGGCCTTCCTTCACTGAAGCTTTCTTT. This codes for CASSLSQGPSFTEAFF.

This clonotype appeared many times. This rearrangement joins TRBV6-1 to TRBJ1-6; 9 bases map to TRBD1. The CDR3 is 14 residues long. Trimming removed 6 bases from V and 10 bases from J; junction bases left unmatched: 7. Germline V gene sequence: CDR1 MNHNS, CDR2 SASEGT. The CDR3 DNA sequence: TGTGCCAGCAGGGAGACAGGGGGAAGATCACCCCTCCACTTT. Amino acid sequence: CASRETGGRSPLHF.

This clonotype was recorded many times. The rearrangement links TRBV11-2 to TRBJ1-6, with TRBD1 matching over 12 bases. CDR1 and CDR2 from the germline V gene are SGHAT and FQNNGV. V was pared by 6 bases and J by 15 bases, with 9 bases of the junction left unmatched. The CDR3 is made up of 14 amino acids. The DNA for the CDR3 is TGTGCCAGCAGACGCGGGGGACAGGGGGCAATCCTCCACTTT. Its protein product is CASRRGGQGAILHF.

The table lists this clonotype with many counts. The rearrangement links TRBV28 to TRBJ1-1; no clear D gene. The ends were cut back, 6 bases at V and 1 base at J, with 21 bases in the middle. This CDR3 comprises 17 residues. Germline CDR1 is MDHEN and CDR2 is SYDVKM. CDR3 sequence: CASSTGASWVRNTEAFF. DNA for the CDR3: TGTGCCAGCAGCACCGGAGCTTCTTGGGTACGGAACACTGAAGCTTTCTTT. Variable domain in full (rest from reference TRBV28 and TRBJ1-1): DVKVTQSSRYLVKRTGEKVFLECVQDMDHENMFWYRQDPGLGLRLIYFSYDVKMKEKGDIPEGYSVSREKKERFSLILESASTNQTSMYLCASSTGASWVRNTEAFFGQGTRLTVV.

This clonotype turned up a few times. The chain employs TRBV19 and TRBJ1-2; weak D call: TRBD1 (6 bases). From germline, CDR1 is LNHDA and CDR2 SQIVND (reference sequence). V shed 6 bases and J shed 2 bases, with 10 bases lying between them. This CDR3 spans 13 amino acids. This CDR3 is CASRSTGNYGYTF. CDR3 nucleotides: TGTGCCAGTAGATCCACAGGGAACTATGGCTACACCTTC.

This clonotype has at least ten counts. The CDR3, as DNA: TGTGCCAGCAGTGACAGGGTTGGCTACACCTTC. The encoded protein is CASSDRVGYTF. The genes are TRBV2 and TRBJ1-2, with D possibly being TRBD1 (5 bases). Germline lookup yields CDR1 SNHLY and CDR2 FYNNEI. V lost 3 bases and J lost 7, with 6 bases in between. CDR3 length equals 11 residues. Using reference TRBV2 and TRBJ1-2 for the parts outside the CDR3, the full variable domain is EPEVTQTPSHQVTQMGQEVILRCVPISNHLYFYWYRQILGQKVEFLVSFYNNEISEKSEIFDDQFSVERPDGSNFTLKIRSTKLEDSAMYFCASSDRVGYTFGSGTRLTVV.

The chain employs TRBV6-1 and TRBJ2-2, with 8 bases identical to TRBD2. The V gene end was trimmed by 4 bases and the J gene end by 7 bases; junction bases not matched to a gene: 11. This CDR3 is built from 16 residues. The germline gives CDR1 MNHNS, CDR2 SASEGT. CDR3 sequence (DNA): TGTGCCAGCAGTGGGTCCGGGAGGGCCTACGTCGGGGAGCTGTTTTTT. This encodes CASSGSGRAYVGELFF.

The chain couples TRBV19 to TRBJ1-1; D possibly corresponds to TRBD1 (6 bases). Germline CDR1 and CDR2: LNHDA and SQIVND (reference sequence). This CDR3 has 14 residues. V was cut by 5 bases and J by 3 bases, with 13 bases left in between. The CDR3 bases are TGTGCCAGTAGTGAGCGTGGGGGCTACACTGAAGCTTTCTTT. Translating it yields CASSERGGYTEAFF.

This clonotype was observed at least ten times. An end of the junction differs from the germline gene, which may be a read error. The rearrangement links TRBV19 to TRBJ1-1; D gene uncertain. The CDR3 runs 17 residues. The germline gives CDR1 LNHDA, CDR2 SQIVND (reference sequence). For the CDR3, the DNA is TGTGCCAGTAGTAGCGTTCGGATCCAAAGGATGAACACTGGAGCTTTCTTT. It is translated as CASSSVRIQRMNTGAFF.

This clonotype came up many times. V usage is TRBV6-2 or TRBV6-3 and J usage is TRBJ1-5; 9 nucleotides align to TRBD1. V lost 6 bases and J lost 6; bases outside the gene matches: 6. Per germline, CDR1 MNHEY and CDR2 SVGEGT. The CDR3 is made up of 14 amino acids. CDR3 sequence reads: CASRPTGGGQPQHF. CDR3 in DNA: TGTGCCAGCAGACCTACAGGGGGCGGTCAGCCCCAGCATTTT.

This clonotype occurred many times. The CDR3 loop reads CASGYQPQHF. CDR3 sequence (DNA): TGTGCCAGCGGCTATCAGCCCCAGCATTTT. This chain links TRBV27 with TRBJ1-5; D gene ambiguous. Germline V lookup: CDR1 MNHEY, CDR2 SMNVEV (reference sequence). Between the trimmed V and J ends, which lost 8 bases and 5 bases, there was a span of 4 bases. The CDR3 is made up of 10 amino acids.